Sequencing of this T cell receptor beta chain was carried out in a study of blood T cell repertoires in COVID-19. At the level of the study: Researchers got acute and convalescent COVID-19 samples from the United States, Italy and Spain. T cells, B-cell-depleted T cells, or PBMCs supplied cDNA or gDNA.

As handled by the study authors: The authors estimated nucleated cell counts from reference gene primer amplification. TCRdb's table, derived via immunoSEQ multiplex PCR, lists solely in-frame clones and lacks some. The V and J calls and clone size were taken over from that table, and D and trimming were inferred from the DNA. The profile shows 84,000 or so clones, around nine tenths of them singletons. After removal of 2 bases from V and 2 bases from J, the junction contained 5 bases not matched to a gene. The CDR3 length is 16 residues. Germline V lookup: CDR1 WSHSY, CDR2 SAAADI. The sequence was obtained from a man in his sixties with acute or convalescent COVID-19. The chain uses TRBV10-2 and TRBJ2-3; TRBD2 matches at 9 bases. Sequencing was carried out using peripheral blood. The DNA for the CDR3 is TGCGCCAGCAGTGAGAGGATAGCGGGGGCCACAGATACGCAGTATTTT. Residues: CASSERIAGATDTQYF.